This passage covers 32 T cell receptor beta chains from one sample sequenced in a study of OX40 agonist ivuxolimab in advanced cancers. Libraries came from the immunoSEQ multiplex PCR assay. Drawn from immuneACCESS, this table holds only the in-frame rearrangements with V and J called that TCRdb kept. Clones are partly lost; checked studies trace under half to an unresolved V gene and leave the rest unexplained. The table for this sample lists approximately 68,000 clones; roughly 90% of them were counted only once. The top ten constitute over 7.5% of the sample. The sequencing here drew on CD4+ or CD8+ T cells sorted from blood, taken in a trial of the OX40 agonist ivuxolimab. The receptors derive from an adult with an advanced solid tumor such as melanoma, head and neck, liver or kidney cancer.

The chain combines TRBV7-9 with TRBJ1-2; TRBD1 aligns across 8 bases. V dropped 1 base and J dropped 3; count of bases not matched to a gene: 4. CDR1 and CDR2 from the germline V gene are SEHNR and FQNEAQ (reference sequence). There are 15 residues in the CDR3. CDR3 sequence reads: CASSLGATGDYGYTF. CDR3 sequence (DNA): TGTGCCAGCAGCTTAGGGGCGACAGGGGACTATGGCTACACCTTC.

The chain combines TRBV27 with TRBJ2-7, with D tentatively TRBD1 (5 bases). The CDR3 is 14 amino acids. Germline CDR1 and CDR2: MNHEY and SMNVEV (reference sequence). V was shortened by 4 bases and J by 0 bases, with 10 bases between the two germline ends. CDR3 residues: CASSYSDSSYEQYF. The CDR3 DNA sequence: TGTGCCAGCAGTTACTCCGACAGCTCCTACGAGCAGTACTTC.

The CDR3 reads CASSYTGTGGYYGYTF. The DNA of the CDR3 is TGTGCCAGCAGTTACACCGGGACAGGGGGTTACTATGGCTACACCTTC. The chain has TRBV27 and TRBJ1-2; 11 nucleotides match TRBD1. J gave up 3 bases and V 4 bases, and 7 bases lay outside the gene matches. The CDR3 extends over 16 amino acids. CDR1 and CDR2 from the germline V gene are MNHEY and SMNVEV (reference sequence).

The rearrangement uses TRBV7-9 and TRBJ2-5, with 9 bases identical to TRBD1. The V gene end was trimmed by 6 bases and the J gene end by 2 bases; junction bases not matched to a gene: 7. Germline V lookup: CDR1 SEHNR, CDR2 FQNEAQ (reference sequence). This CDR3 spans 15 amino acids. The CDR3 nucleotides read TGTGCCAGCAGATTCGGGACAGGGAGTCAAGAGACCCAGTACTTC. Its translation is CASRFGTGSQETQYF.

The chain links TRBV21-1 to TRBJ1-6; TRBD1, the table's D call, was not compared with the DNA. TRBV21-1 counts as a pseudogene. The CDR3 contains 22 residues. CDR3 region: CASSKVPGGLPPDSYYNSPLHF. CDR3 sequence (DNA): TGTGCCAGCAGCAAAGTCCCAGGAGGCTTGCCGCCGGACAGTTATTATAATTCACCCCTCCACTTT.

J is TRBJ2-1 and V is TRBV9; D is unclear. This CDR3 has 15 amino acids. The germline V gene encodes CDR1 SGDLS and CDR2 YYNGEE. V lost 4 bases to trimming and J lost 0 bases, with 11 bases between them. CDR3: CASSPRVSSYNEQFF. The CDR3 DNA reads TGTGCCAGCAGCCCTAGGGTGAGCTCCTACAATGAGCAGTTCTTC.

The chain couples TRBV5-1 to TRBJ1-4; D may be TRBD1 (5 bases). CDR1 is SGHRS and CDR2 is YFSETQ in the germline V gene. CDR3 size: 13 residues. Trimming took off 0 bases at V and 8 bases at J, with 8 bases between the two ends. The CDR3, as DNA: TGCGCCAGCAGCTTGGAGGGGAACGAAAAACTGTTTTTT. Protein: CASSLEGNEKLFF.

V gene TRBV7-2 combines with J gene TRBJ1-2; D gene ambiguous. V was pared by 1 base and J by 8 bases, with 14 bases between. The CDR3 consists of 14 residues. CDR1 is SGHTA, CDR2 FQGNSA, per germline. For the CDR3, the DNA is TGTGCCAGCAGCTTAGAAGGCACTCTTTGGGGCTACACCTTC. As protein: CASSLEGTLWGYTF.

The CDR3 sequence is CASSPHLLGTSYNEQFF. CDR3 DNA: TGTGCCAGCAGCCCACATCTACTAGGGACGTCCTACAATGAGCAGTTCTTC. The rearrangement uses TRBV7-8 and TRBJ2-1; D tentatively reads TRBD1 or TRBD2 (5 bases each). CDR1 and CDR2 from the germline V gene are SGHVS and FQNEAQ. The V end lost 5 bases, the J end lost 1 base, and 18 bases lay between the germline ends. The CDR3 spans 17 residues.

The rearrangement links TRBV27 to TRBJ2-7; 10 bases fit TRBD1. Germline CDR1 is MNHEY and CDR2 is SMNVEV (reference sequence). CDR3 length: 16 residues. The V segment lost 4 bases and the J segment 4 bases; nucleotides outside the gene matches: 10. CDR3 residues: CASSSSWGDRGYEQYF. In nucleotides, the CDR3 is TGTGCCAGCAGTTCTAGTTGGGGGGACAGGGGTTACGAGCAGTACTTC.

V and J are TRBV30 and TRBJ1-4, with 10 bases lining up with TRBD1. The J segment lost 4 bases and the V segment lost 6 bases, leaving 2 bases of the junction unmatched. Germline V CDR1 and CDR2: GTSNPN, SVGIG (reference sequence). This CDR3 spans 13 amino acids. The CDR3 nucleotides are TGTGCCTGTGGGACAGGGGTTAATGAAAAACTGTTTTTT. Translated, it gives CACGTGVNEKLFF.

Details on this clone: Compared with germline, one end of the junction differs, possibly owing to a read error. V usage is TRBV7-8 and J usage is TRBJ2-3; the D is unclear. The CDR3 runs 14 residues. Germline CDR1 is SGHVS and CDR2 is FQNEAQ. CDR3 sequence: CASSSGLLVNTQYF. The CDR3 region has the DNA TGTGCCAGCAGCTCGGGCCTGTTGGTAAATACACAGTATTTT.

This clone was recorded only once. The rearrangement uses TRBV13 and TRBJ2-3, with 9 nucleotides matching TRBD2. The CDR3 spans 18 residues. The ends lost 0 bases at V and 4 bases at J; junction bases unmatched: 11. Per germline, CDR1 PRHDT and CDR2 FYEKMQ (reference sequence). The CDR3 DNA reads TGTGCCAGCAGCTTAGGTGTAGCGGGGGTCGGCCGTTCAGATACGCAGTATTTT. Encoded protein: CASSLGVAGVGRSDTQYF.

The chain links TRBV4-1 to TRBJ2-7; 7 bases agree with TRBD1. CDR1 is MGHRA and CDR2 is YSYEKL in the germline V gene. CDR3 length equals 18 residues. J was trimmed by 4 bases and V by 3 bases; bases with no gene match: 18. This CDR3 is CASSQGGPTGLFGYEQYF. Here the CDR3 DNA reads TGCGCCAGCAGCCAGGGCGGACCGACAGGGCTTTTCGGTTACGAGCAGTACTTC.

The J gene is TRBJ2-2, the V gene TRBV11-2; D ambiguous. Germline V gives CDR1 SGHAT, CDR2 FQNNGV. This CDR3 spans 14 amino acids. The ends were cut back, 1 base at V and 3 bases at J, with 6 bases in the middle. CDR3 in amino acids: CASSLVQHTGELFF. In DNA form, the CDR3 reads TGTGCCAGCAGCTTAGTGCAGCACACCGGGGAGCTGTTTTTT.

This clone was observed a single time. The chain couples TRBV4-1 to TRBJ2-3; 11 bases fit TRBD2. Per germline, CDR1 MGHRA and CDR2 YSYEKL. The CDR3 is made up of 18 amino acids. Trimming cost V 8 bases and J 0 bases; bases outside gene matches: 13. The CDR3 loop reads CASFLGLAGGRSTDTQYF. CDR3 nucleotides: TGCGCCAGCTTCCTAGGGCTAGCGGGGGGCCGGAGCACAGATACGCAGTATTTT.

The CDR3 reads CASSATPHGSYEQYF. CDR3 coding DNA: TGTGCCAGCAGCGCCACGCCCCACGGGTCCTACGAGCAGTACTTC. The rearrangement links TRBV7-8 to TRBJ2-7, with D unclear. Germline assignment: CDR1 SGHVS and CDR2 FQNEAQ. There are 15 residues in the CDR3. V was trimmed by 5 bases and J by 1 base, leaving 15 bases between them.

This clone was detected only once. One end of the junction fails to match germline, which may point to a read error. The V and J genes are TRBV29-1 and TRBJ2-3, with 7 bases lining up with TRBD2. CDR1 is SQVTM and CDR2 is ANQGSEA in the germline V gene. The CDR3 is 14 residues long. The CDR3 here is CSVEGLVGTDTQYF. CDR3 in DNA: TGCAGCGTGGAAGGACTAGTAGGCACAGATACGCAGTATTTT.

This clone appeared once. The chain has TRBV9 and TRBJ1-4; 7 bases are shared with TRBD1. V shed 4 bases and J 6 bases; nucleotides not matched to a gene: 6. Germline V gene lookup returns CDR1 SGDLS and CDR2 YYNGEE. This CDR3 region has 14 residues. In nucleotides, the CDR3 is TGTGCCAGCAGCCGACAGGGTTTAGATGAAAAACTGTTTTTT. Protein product: CASSRQGLDEKLFF.

V and J are TRBV27 and TRBJ1-2; 8 nucleotides agree with TRBD1. Trimming took 6 bases from V and 4 from J; bases not matched to a gene: 7. Germline CDR1 reads MNHEY; CDR2 reads SMNVEV (reference sequence). The CDR3 spans 14 residues. The chain's CDR3 is CASSGQGLGYGYTF. The CDR3 DNA sequence: TGTGCCAGCAGCGGACAGGGTTTGGGCTATGGCTACACCTTC.

About this clone: Other nucleotide sequences in the sample specify the same CDR3. The chain joins TRBV9 to TRBJ1-5; D ambiguous. The CDR3 has 13 amino acids. Germline loops: CDR1 SGDLS, CDR2 YYNGEE. V was cut by 2 bases and J by 2 bases, with 5 bases left in between. CDR3 loop: CASSVDGNQPQHF. In DNA form, the CDR3 reads TGTGCCAGCAGCGTGGACGGCAATCAGCCCCAGCATTTT.

This rearrangement joins TRBV2 to TRBJ2-5; D might be TRBD1 (5 bases). V dropped 1 base and J dropped 7 bases, with 16 bases sitting between them. Germline V gene lookup returns CDR1 SNHLY and CDR2 FYNNEI. The CDR3 covers 15 residues. CDR3 coding DNA: TGTGCCAGCAGTGAAGTTCCAGGGAAGGACGTGACCCAGTACTTC. Translating it yields CASSEVPGKDVTQYF. Filled out from reference TRBV2 and TRBJ2-5, the complete variable domain reads EPEVTQTPSHQVTQMGQEVILRCVPISNHLYFYWYRQILGQKVEFLVSFYNNEISEKSEIFDDQFSVERPDGSNFTLKIRSTKLEDSAMYFCASSEVPGKDVTQYFGPGTRLLVL.

V is TRBV5-1 and J is TRBJ2-1, with D perhaps matching TRBD1 (5 bases). The CDR3 is made up of 12 amino acids. The ends were cut back, 1 base at V and 7 bases at J, with 6 bases in the middle. Germline V lookup: CDR1 SGHRS, CDR2 YFSETQ. The chain's CDR3 is CASSLSGNEQFF. CDR3 nucleotides: TGCGCCAGCAGCTTGTCAGGGAATGAGCAGTTCTTC.

The chain recombines TRBV11-2 with TRBJ1-4, with D hard to call. CDR1 is SGHAT and CDR2 is FQNNGV in the germline V gene. The germline V and J ends were trimmed by 5 bases and 0 bases, with 4 bases remaining between them. The CDR3 runs 13 residues. CDR3 nucleotide sequence: TGTGCCAGCAGCGGGGCAACTAATGAAAAACTGTTTTTT. Residues: CASSGATNEKLFF.

V gene TRBV11-3 combines with J gene TRBJ2-2; the D gene is possibly TRBD2 (7 bases). The CDR3 is 13 amino acids. Trimming took off 2 bases at V and 7 bases at J, with 8 bases between the two ends. CDR1 is SGHNT and CDR2 is YENEEA in the germline V gene. The CDR3 sequence: CASSLRGGGELFF. CDR3 nucleotides: TGTGCCAGCAGCTTAAGGGGGGGCGGGGAGCTGTTTTTT.

V and J are TRBV13 and TRBJ2-3, with D unclear. Germline assignment: CDR1 PRHDT and CDR2 FYEKMQ (reference sequence). V lost 0 bases to trimming and J lost 1 base, with 11 bases between them. The CDR3 sequence is 16 residues long. The CDR3 coding sequence is TGTGCCAGCAGCTTAGGAACCGGGTGGGGCACAGATACGCAGTATTTT. The encoded protein is CASSLGTGWGTDTQYF.

The genes are TRBV6-1 and TRBJ2-1; D unclear. CDR1 MNHNS and CDR2 SASEGT come from the germline V gene. V gave up 0 bases and J gave up 10 bases, with 16 bases separating them. The CDR3 extends over 15 amino acids. The CDR3, as DNA: TGTGCCAGCAGTGAAGCCTGGGCGAGGTCCGGAGAGCAGTTCTTC. Translation gives CASSEAWARSGEQFF.

The rearrangement uses TRBV13 and TRBJ2-7; D remains unclear. The CDR3 is 13 residues long. Germline lookup yields CDR1 PRHDT and CDR2 FYEKMQ (reference sequence). V lost 1 base and J lost 2, with 6 bases in between. CDR3: CASSLASPYEQYF. The CDR3 DNA follows: TGTGCCAGCAGCTTAGCATCCCCCTACGAGCAGTACTTC.

A remark on this clone: Other DNA sequences from this sample encode an identical CDR3 as well. The chain joins TRBV5-1 to TRBJ2-3; no firm D call. Per germline, CDR1 SGHRS and CDR2 YFSETQ. This CDR3 is 14 amino acids long. Trimming took off 0 bases at V and 0 bases at J, with 5 bases between the two ends. The CDR3 loop is CASSLGGSTDTQYF. Written as DNA, the CDR3 is TGCGCCAGCAGCTTGGGAGGTAGCACAGATACGCAGTATTTT.

The V and J genes are TRBV29-1 and TRBJ2-1; weak D call: TRBD1 (7 bases). This CDR3 region has 13 residues. Germline assignment: CDR1 SQVTM and CDR2 ANQGSEA. V lost 5 bases, J lost 3 bases, and 11 bases lay in between. DNA for the CDR3: TGCAGCGTTCCGGGGGACAGCTACAATGAGCAGTTCTTC. This encodes CSVPGDSYNEQFF.

The chain joins TRBV27 to TRBJ2-7, with D perhaps being TRBD1 or TRBD2 (5 bases each). The CDR3 contains 14 residues. The germline V and J ends were trimmed by 3 bases and 5 bases, with 14 bases remaining between them. The germline gives CDR1 MNHEY, CDR2 SMNVEV (reference sequence). CDR3 loop: CASSFGIGENEQYF. CDR3 bases: TGTGCCAGCAGTTTTGGGATAGGGGAGAACGAGCAGTACTTC.

V is TRBV7-6 and J is TRBJ2-1; TRBD2 matches 13 bases. The junction had 9 bases not matched to a gene; V was cut back by 1 base and J by 0 bases. CDR1 is SGHVS, CDR2 FNYEAQ, per germline. There are 20 residues in the CDR3. The CDR3 region is CASSLENGLAGANSYNEQFF. CDR3 DNA sequence: TGTGCCAGCAGCTTAGAGAATGGACTAGCGGGGGCTAACTCCTACAATGAGCAGTTCTTC.